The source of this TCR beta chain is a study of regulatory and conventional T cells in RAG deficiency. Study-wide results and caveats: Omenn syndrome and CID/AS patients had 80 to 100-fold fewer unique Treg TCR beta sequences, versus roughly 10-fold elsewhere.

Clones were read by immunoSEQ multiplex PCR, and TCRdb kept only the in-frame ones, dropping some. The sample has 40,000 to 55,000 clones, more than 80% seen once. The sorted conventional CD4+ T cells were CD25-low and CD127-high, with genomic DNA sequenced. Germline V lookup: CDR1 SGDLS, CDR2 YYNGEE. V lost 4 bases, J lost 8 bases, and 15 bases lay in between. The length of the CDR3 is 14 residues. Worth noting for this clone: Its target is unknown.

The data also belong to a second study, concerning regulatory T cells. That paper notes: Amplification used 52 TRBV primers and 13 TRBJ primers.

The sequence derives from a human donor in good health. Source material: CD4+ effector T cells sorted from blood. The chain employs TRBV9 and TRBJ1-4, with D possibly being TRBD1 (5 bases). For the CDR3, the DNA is TGTGCCAGCAGCTCCGGAGGGGCCGGCGAAAAACTGTTTTTT. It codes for CASSSGGAGEKLFF.